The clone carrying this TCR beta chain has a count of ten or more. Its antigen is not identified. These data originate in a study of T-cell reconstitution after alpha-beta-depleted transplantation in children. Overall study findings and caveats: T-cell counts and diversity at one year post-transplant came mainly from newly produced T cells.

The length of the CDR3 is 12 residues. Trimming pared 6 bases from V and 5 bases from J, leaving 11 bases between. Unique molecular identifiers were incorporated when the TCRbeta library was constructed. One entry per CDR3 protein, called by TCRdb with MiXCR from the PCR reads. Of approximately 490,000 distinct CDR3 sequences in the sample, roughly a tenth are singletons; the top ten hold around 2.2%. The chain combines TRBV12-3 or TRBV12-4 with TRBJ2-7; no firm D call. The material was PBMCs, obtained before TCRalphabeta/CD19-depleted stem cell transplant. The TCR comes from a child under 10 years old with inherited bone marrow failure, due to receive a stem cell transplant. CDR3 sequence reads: CASRLVGDEQYF. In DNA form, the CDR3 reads TGTGCCAGCAGGTTGGTTGGCGACGAGCAGTACTTC.